This T cell receptor (beta chain) was identified during a study of T cells in Graves' hyperthyroidism and ophthalmopathy. This clonotype has at least ten counts. Its antigen is unknown. Trimming shortened V by 1 base and J by 2 bases, and 9 bases separated the two germline ends. Germline V gives CDR1 SGHTA, CDR2 FQGNSA. CDR3 size: 14 residues. Participants, patients aged 18 to 65, had newly diagnosed hyperthyroidism with a duration under 2 months. In making diagnoses, clinical symptoms, serum thyroxine and TRAb, thyroid ultrasound and orbital computed tomography were all used. From more than 9.5 ml of fresh peripheral blood, PBMCs were isolated. General study findings and limits: The majority of expanded thyroid clonotypes above 0.001 also appeared in blood.

There were TCR beta CDR3 regions amplified from RNA transcripts. Initially, a first-round RT-PCR of the TCR CDR3 employed the HTBI primer set. TCRdb processed the multiplex PCR reads anew with MiXCR; each CDR3 protein has one entry. The table includes over 550,000 distinct CDR3 sequences, around 17% detected once. The rearrangement joins TRBV7-2 to TRBJ2-7; D is undetermined. The receptor was derived from a woman between 18 and 29 years old with Graves' hyperthyroidism. Sequences were obtained from blood. DNA of the CDR3: TGTGCCAGCAGCTTAGAAGGCTTAGCCTACGAGCAGTACTTC. Its protein product is CASSLEGLAYEQYF.